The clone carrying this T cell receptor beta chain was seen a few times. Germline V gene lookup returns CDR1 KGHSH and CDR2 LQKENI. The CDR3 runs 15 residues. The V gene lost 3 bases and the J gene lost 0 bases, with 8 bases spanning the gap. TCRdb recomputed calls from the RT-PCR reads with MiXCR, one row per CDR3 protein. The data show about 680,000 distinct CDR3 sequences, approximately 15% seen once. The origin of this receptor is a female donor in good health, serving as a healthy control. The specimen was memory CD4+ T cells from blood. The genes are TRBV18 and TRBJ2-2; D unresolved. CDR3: CASSPAHPNTGELFF. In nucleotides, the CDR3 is TGTGCCAGCTCACCGGCGCATCCGAACACCGGGGAGCTGTTTTTT.